Each of the 18 T cell receptor beta chains below was sequenced from the same sample in a study of neurological immune-mediated disorders. Using its own MiXCR run on the 5' RACE reads, TCRdb lists one record per CDR3 protein. This table holds 60,000 to 75,000 distinct CDR3 sequences, 8.5% to 10% found once. Time point defined: longitudinal time-point 2. The specimen was PBMCs. The origin of the receptors is a man aged 30 to 45 in good health.

The rearrangement uses TRBV4-2 and TRBJ2-6; D not certain. This CDR3 contains 20 residues. V lost 0 bases, J lost 0 bases, and 18 bases lay in between. Germline CDR1 and CDR2: LGHNA and YNFKEQ. CDR3 coding DNA: TGTGCCAGCAGCCAAGACGTTTTAGTTTACGGATCCTCTGGGGCCAACGTCCTGACTTTC. Protein product: CASSQDVLVYGSSGANVLTF.

This clonotype showed up many times. This chain uses TRBV7-9 with TRBJ2-7; 9 bases agree with TRBD2. This CDR3 contains 15 residues. V lost 3 bases and J lost 4; bases outside the gene matches: 7. Germline V gene data show CDR1 as SEHNR and CDR2 as FQNEAQ (reference sequence). DNA for the CDR3: TGTGCCAGCAGCTTTATAGCGGGAGTAGCGTACGAGCAGTACTTC. Translation gives CASSFIAGVAYEQYF.

The sample holds many counts of this clonotype. The chain is built from TRBV5-1 and TRBJ2-1; the D gene could be TRBD1 or TRBD2 (6 bases each). Trimming took 2 bases from V and 8 from J, leaving 20 bases between them. The length of the CDR3 is 16 residues. Per the germline V gene, CDR1 is SGHRS and CDR2 is YFSETQ. The CDR3 nucleotides read TGCGCCAGCAGCTTTGCGGGACACTTCATGCAGGATGAGCAGTTCTTC. It encodes CASSFAGHFMQDEQFF. Together with reference TRBV5-1 and TRBJ2-1, the CDR3 gives the full variable domain: KAGVTQTPRYLIKTRGQQVTLSCSPISGHRSVSWYQQTPGQGLQFLFEYFSETQRNKGNFPGRFSGRQFSNSRSEMNVSTLELGDSALYLCASSFAGHFMQDEQFFGPGTRLTVL.

V usage is TRBV5-1 and J usage is TRBJ1-5; 7 nucleotides line up with TRBD1. V gave up 4 bases and J gave up 2 bases; unmatched junction bases: 3. CDR3 length: 14 amino acids. Germline V gene lookup returns CDR1 SGHRS and CDR2 YFSETQ. This chain's CDR3 is CASSPGQGNQPQHF. CDR3 coding DNA: TGCGCCAGCAGCCCCGGACAGGGCAATCAGCCCCAGCATTTT. Filled out from reference TRBV5-1 and TRBJ1-5, the complete variable domain reads KAGVTQTPRYLIKTRGQQVTLSCSPISGHRSVSWYQQTPGQGLQFLFEYFSETQRNKGNFPGRFSGRQFSNSRSEMNVSTLELGDSALYLCASSPGQGNQPQHFGDGTRLSIL.

This clonotype has at least ten counts. The chain couples TRBV18 to TRBJ2-1, with 7 nucleotides matching TRBD2. This CDR3 comprises 15 residues. The trim removed 3 bases at V and 4 bases at J, leaving 6 bases unmatched. Germline V gene sequence: CDR1 KGHSH, CDR2 LQKENI. The CDR3 sequence: CASSPGGLEYNEQFF. The CDR3 nucleotides are TGTGCCAGCTCACCGGGAGGACTAGAGTACAATGAGCAGTTCTTC.

This clonotype was picked up many times. CDR3 nucleotide sequence: TGTGCCAGCAGCGTAGGGATTGGTGTTAACACTGAAGCTTTCTTT. It yields the protein CASSVGIGVNTEAFF. The chain recombines TRBV9 with TRBJ1-1; no reliable D call. The CDR3 has 15 amino acids. V lost 0 bases to trimming and J lost 2 bases, with 11 bases between them. Germline V gene data show CDR1 as SGDLS and CDR2 as YYNGEE.

The table lists this clonotype with many counts. The J gene is TRBJ2-3, the V gene TRBV24-1; D perhaps matches TRBD1 (6 bases). This CDR3 is 15 amino acids long. Germline V gene data show CDR1 as KGHDR and CDR2 as SFDVKD. Trimming took off 4 bases at V and 6 bases at J, with 16 bases between the two ends. This CDR3 reads CATSEGGAASDTQYF. In nucleotides, the CDR3 is TGTGCCACCAGTGAAGGGGGAGCCGCTTCGGATACGCAGTATTTT.

This clonotype was detected many times. This sequence joins TRBV28 and TRBJ1-2, with a weak D call TRBD1 (6 bases). Germline-derived CDR1 and CDR2 are MDHEN and SYDVKM. With 4 bases removed from V and 2 bases from J, the gap between germline ends came to 11 bases. This CDR3 contains 14 residues. Here the CDR3 reads CASSSGAENYGYTF. The CDR3, as DNA: TGTGCCAGCAGTTCAGGGGCGGAAAACTATGGCTACACCTTC.

This clonotype has ten or more counts. The chain joins TRBV5-1 to TRBJ2-1, with TRBD2 matching over 7 bases. Germline V gene data show CDR1 as SGHRS and CDR2 as YFSETQ. The V and J ends lost 7 bases and 8 bases, in that order; junction bases with no gene match: 12. The CDR3 totals 14 residues. The CDR3 region has the DNA TGCGCCAGCGGTTTCCGGGACTATATGGATGAGCAGTTCTTC. Protein sequence: CASGFRDYMDEQFF.

This clonotype showed up many times. The CDR3 DNA is TGTGCCAGCAGTTCGCGATTTGGGGGGACAAGCACAGATACGCAGTATTTT. Amino acid sequence: CASSSRFGGTSTDTQYF. The V call is TRBV12-3 or TRBV12-4, the J call TRBJ2-3; D tentatively reads TRBD1 or TRBD2 (6 bases each). This CDR3 has 17 residues. Trimming took off 4 bases at V and 0 bases at J, with 17 bases between the two ends.

This clonotype was counted many times. J is TRBJ2-7 and V is TRBV7-2; D gene unclear. The CDR3 is made up of 16 amino acids. V lost 4 bases to trimming and J lost 4 bases, with 20 bases between them. In germline, CDR1 is SGHTA, CDR2 FQGNSA. CDR3 nucleotides: TGTGCCAGCAGCTCTAGTGGGTCATTTAGCTGGTACGAGCAGTACTTC. Encoded protein: CASSSSGSFSWYEQYF. Using reference TRBV7-2 and TRBJ2-7 for the parts outside the CDR3, the full variable domain is GAGVSQSPSNKVTEKGKDVELRCDPISGHTALYWYRQSLGQGLEFLIYFQGNSAPDKSGLPSDRFSAERTGGSVSTLTIQRTQQEDSAVYLCASSSSGSFSWYEQYFGPGTRLTVT.

This clonotype has at least ten counts. The CDR3 bases are TGTGCCAGCAGCGTAGGGGTAGCGGGAGCCAACGAGCAGTACTTC. Translated, it gives CASSVGVAGANEQYF. This sequence joins TRBV9 and TRBJ2-7; 9 nucleotides align to TRBD2. With 0 bases clipped from V and 5 bases from J, the junction kept 6 bases outside the gene matches. Germline CDR1 and CDR2: SGDLS and YYNGEE. This CDR3 is built from 15 residues.

This clonotype has just a few counts. A much more abundant neighbour one base away suggests this may be a read error. The rearrangement links TRBV12-3 or TRBV12-4 to TRBJ2-5; TRBD2 aligns across 7 bases. This CDR3 comprises 14 residues. Trimming cost V 3 bases and J 5 bases; bases outside gene matches: 6. The CDR3: CASSFVLGGETQYF. The CDR3 DNA reads TGTGCCAGCAGTTTTGTTCTGGGGGGGGAGACCCAGTACTTC.

The DNA for the CDR3 is TGTGCCAGCAGCCCTACAGGGTCGACCTACAATGAGCAGTTCTTC. Its translation: CASSPTGSTYNEQFF. The chain is built from TRBV7-3 and TRBJ2-1, with TRBD1 as a possible D gene (6 bases). CDR3 length: 15 amino acids. V was shortened by 5 bases and J by 2 bases, with 13 bases between the two germline ends. CDR1 is SGHTA and CDR2 is FQGTGA in the germline V gene.

This clonotype has at least ten counts. The chain combines TRBV29-1 with TRBJ2-1, with D possibly called TRBD1 or TRBD2 (5 bases each). Trimming shortened V by 3 bases and J by 6 bases, and 18 bases separated the two germline ends. The V gene's germline CDR1 is SQVTM and CDR2 ANQGSEA. CDR3 length: 15 amino acids. CDR3 nucleotide sequence: TGCAGCGTTGAGTTTATTGGGGGTCTTGGCAATGAGCAGTTCTTC. This sequence encodes CSVEFIGGLGNEQFF.

This clonotype was counted ten times or more. The J gene is TRBJ2-6, the V gene TRBV24-1; 7 bases map to TRBD1. Trimming at V came to 3 bases and at J to 0 bases, leaving 4 bases not matched to a gene. There are 17 residues in the CDR3. CDR1 and CDR2 from the germline V gene are KGHDR and SFDVKD. The chain's CDR3 is CATSDQTGSSGANVLTF. In DNA, the CDR3 is TGTGCCACCAGTGATCAGACAGGGAGCTCTGGGGCCAACGTCCTGACTTTC.

This clonotype was recorded at least ten times. The chain joins TRBV29-1 to TRBJ2-1; 9 nucleotides agree with TRBD2. Losses at the gene ends were 4 bases for V and 6 bases for J; bases not matched to a gene: 7. This CDR3 contains 14 residues. Germline V gene data show CDR1 as SQVTM and CDR2 as ANQGSEA. This chain's CDR3 is CSVVSGSLSNEQFF. CDR3 nucleotide sequence: TGCAGCGTTGTTAGCGGGAGTCTTTCCAATGAGCAGTTCTTC.

This clonotype was observed at least ten times. The V call is TRBV29-1, the J call TRBJ1-1, with D possibly being TRBD1 (6 bases). V was cut by 6 bases and J by 1 base, with 9 bases left in between. The CDR3 has 12 residues. Germline V gene lookup returns CDR1 SQVTM and CDR2 ANQGSEA. CDR3 bases: TGCAGCGTAAAGACAGGGAACACTGAAGCTTTCTTT. It yields the protein CSVKTGNTEAFF.